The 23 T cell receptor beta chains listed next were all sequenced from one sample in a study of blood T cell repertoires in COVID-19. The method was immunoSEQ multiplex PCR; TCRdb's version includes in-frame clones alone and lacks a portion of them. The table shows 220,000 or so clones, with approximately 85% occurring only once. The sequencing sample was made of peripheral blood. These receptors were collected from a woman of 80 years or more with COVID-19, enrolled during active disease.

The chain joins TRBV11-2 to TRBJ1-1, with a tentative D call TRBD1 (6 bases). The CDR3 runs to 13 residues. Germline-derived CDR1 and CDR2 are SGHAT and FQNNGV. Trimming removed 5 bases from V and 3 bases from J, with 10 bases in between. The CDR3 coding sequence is TGTGCCAGCAGCGTGGGGGGGCACACTGAAGCTTTCTTT. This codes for CASSVGGHTEAFF.

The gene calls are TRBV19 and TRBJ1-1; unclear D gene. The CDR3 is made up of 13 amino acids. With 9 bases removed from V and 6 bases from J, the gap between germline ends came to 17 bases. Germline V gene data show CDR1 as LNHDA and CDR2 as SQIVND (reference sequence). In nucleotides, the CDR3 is TGTGCCAGCAGCAATTTGGGAGGCGCTGAAGCTTTCTTT. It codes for CASSNLGGAEAFF.

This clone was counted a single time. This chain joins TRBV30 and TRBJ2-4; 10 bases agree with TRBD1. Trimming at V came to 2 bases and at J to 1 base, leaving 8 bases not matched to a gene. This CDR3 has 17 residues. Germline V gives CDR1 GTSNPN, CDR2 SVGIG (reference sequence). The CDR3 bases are TGTGCCTGGAGTCCCCGGGACAGGGGCTCCGCCAAAAACATTCAGTACTTC. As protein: CAWSPRDRGSAKNIQYF.

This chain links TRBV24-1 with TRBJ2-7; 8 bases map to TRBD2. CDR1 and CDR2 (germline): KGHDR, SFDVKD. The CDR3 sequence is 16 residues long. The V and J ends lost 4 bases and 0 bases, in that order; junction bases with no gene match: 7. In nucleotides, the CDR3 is TGTGCCACCAGTGACTCCGGGACTAGGCTCTCCTACGAGCAGTACTTC. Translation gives CATSDSGTRLSYEQYF.

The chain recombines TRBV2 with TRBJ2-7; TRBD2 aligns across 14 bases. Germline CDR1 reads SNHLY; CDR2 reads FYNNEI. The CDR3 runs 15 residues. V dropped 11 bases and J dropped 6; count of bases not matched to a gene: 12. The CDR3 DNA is TGTGCCGTCGGGACTAGCGGGGGACGGGGGAGCGAGCAGTACTTC. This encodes CAVGTSGGRGSEQYF.

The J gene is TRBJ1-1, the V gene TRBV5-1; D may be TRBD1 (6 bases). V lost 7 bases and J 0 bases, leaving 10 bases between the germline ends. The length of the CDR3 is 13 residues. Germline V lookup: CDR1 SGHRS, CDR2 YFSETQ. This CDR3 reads CASGRGMNTEAFF. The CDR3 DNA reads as TGCGCCAGCGGGAGGGGGATGAACACTGAAGCTTTCTTT.

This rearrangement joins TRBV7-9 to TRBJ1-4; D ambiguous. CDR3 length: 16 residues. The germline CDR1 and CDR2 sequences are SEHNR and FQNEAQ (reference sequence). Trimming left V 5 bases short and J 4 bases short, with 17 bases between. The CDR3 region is CASSPTRLQNNEKLFF. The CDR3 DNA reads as TGTGCCAGCAGCCCTACTAGACTGCAGAATAATGAAAAACTGTTTTTT.

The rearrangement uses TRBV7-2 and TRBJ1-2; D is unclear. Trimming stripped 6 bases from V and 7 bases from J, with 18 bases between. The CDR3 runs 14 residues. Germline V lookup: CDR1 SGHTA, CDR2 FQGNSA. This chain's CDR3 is CASSSSGTPGGYTF. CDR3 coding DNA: TGTGCCAGCAGTTCCTCCGGAACCCCGGGTGGCTACACCTTC. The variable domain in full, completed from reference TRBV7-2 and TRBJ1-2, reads GAGVSQSPSNKVTEKGKDVELRCDPISGHTALYWYRQSLGQGLEFLIYFQGNSAPDKSGLPSDRFSAERTGGSVSTLTIQRTQQEDSAVYLCASSSSGTPGGYTFGSGTRLTVV.

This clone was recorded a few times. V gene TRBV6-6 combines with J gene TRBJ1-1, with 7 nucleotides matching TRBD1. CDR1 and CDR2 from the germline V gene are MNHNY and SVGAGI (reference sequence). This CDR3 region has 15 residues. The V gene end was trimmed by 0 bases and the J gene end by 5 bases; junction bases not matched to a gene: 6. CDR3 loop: CASSYSPTGKTEAFF. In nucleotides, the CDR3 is TGTGCCAGCAGTTACTCCCCGACAGGGAAGACTGAAGCTTTCTTT.

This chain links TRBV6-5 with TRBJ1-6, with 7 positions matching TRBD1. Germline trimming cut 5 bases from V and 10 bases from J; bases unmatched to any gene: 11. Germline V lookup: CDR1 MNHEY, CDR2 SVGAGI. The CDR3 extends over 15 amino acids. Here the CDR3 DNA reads TGTGCCAGCAGTCCCGGACAGGCCCACAGGTCACCCCTCCACTTT. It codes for CASSPGQAHRSPLHF.

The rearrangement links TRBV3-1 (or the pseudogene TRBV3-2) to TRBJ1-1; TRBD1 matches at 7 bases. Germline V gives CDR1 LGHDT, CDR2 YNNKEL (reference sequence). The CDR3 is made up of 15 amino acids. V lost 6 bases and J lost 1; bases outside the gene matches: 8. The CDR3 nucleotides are TGTGCCAGCAGGCCTGAGAGGACAGGGAACACTGAAGCTTTCTTT. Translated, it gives CASRPERTGNTEAFF.

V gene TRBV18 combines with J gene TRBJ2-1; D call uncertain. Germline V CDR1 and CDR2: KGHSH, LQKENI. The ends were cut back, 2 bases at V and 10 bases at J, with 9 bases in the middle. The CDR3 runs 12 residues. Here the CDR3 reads CASSPSAREQFF. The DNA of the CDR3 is TGTGCCAGCTCACCAAGCGCCAGAGAGCAGTTCTTC.

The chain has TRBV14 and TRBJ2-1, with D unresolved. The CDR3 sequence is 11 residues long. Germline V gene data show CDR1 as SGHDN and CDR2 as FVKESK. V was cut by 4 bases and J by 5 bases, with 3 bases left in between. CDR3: CASSLNNEQFF. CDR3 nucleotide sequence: TGTGCCAGCAGCCTTAACAATGAGCAGTTCTTC.

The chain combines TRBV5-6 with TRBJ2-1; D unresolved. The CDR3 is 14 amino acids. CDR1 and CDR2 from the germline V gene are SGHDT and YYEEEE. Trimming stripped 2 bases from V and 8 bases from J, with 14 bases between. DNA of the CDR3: TGTGCCAGCAGCTTTGGCCAGTTAATCGATGAGCAGTTCTTC. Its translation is CASSFGQLIDEQFF.

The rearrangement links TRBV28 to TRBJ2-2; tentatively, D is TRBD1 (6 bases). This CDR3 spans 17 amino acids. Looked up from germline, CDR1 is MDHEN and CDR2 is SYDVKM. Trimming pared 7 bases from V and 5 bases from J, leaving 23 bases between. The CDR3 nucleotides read TGTGCCAGCAATCCCCACGGGGTGGGGGCGTCAACCGGGGAGCTGTTTTTT. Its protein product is CASNPHGVGASTGELFF.

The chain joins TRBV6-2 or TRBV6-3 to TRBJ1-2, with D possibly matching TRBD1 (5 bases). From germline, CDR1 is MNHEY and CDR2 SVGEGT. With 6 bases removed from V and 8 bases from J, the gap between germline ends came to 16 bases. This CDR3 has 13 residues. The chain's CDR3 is CASSLGHILGYTF. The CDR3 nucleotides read TGTGCCAGCAGCCTTGGACACATCCTGGGCTACACCTTC.

This chain's CDR3 is CASSWEGRTEAFF. CDR3 coding DNA: TGCGCCAGCAGCTGGGAGGGGAGAACTGAAGCTTTCTTT. V and J are TRBV5-1 and TRBJ1-1; perhaps TRBD1 as D (5 bases). V lost 3 bases, J lost 5 bases, and 11 bases lay in between. The CDR3 loop spans 13 amino acids. CDR1 and CDR2 from the germline V gene are SGHRS and YFSETQ.

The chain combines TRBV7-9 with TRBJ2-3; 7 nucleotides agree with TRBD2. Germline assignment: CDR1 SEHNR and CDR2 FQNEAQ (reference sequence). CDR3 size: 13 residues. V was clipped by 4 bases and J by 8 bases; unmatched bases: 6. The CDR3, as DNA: TGTGCCAGCAGCTGGGGAACTAGCGTTACGCAGTATTTT. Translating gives CASSWGTSVTQYF. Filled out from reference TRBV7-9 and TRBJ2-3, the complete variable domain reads DTGVSQNPRHKITKRGQNVTFRCDPISEHNRLYWYRQTLGQGPEFLTYFQNEAQLEKSRLLSDRFSAERPKGSFSTLEIQRTEQGDSAMYLCASSWGTSVTQYFGPGTRLTVL.

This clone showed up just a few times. The CDR3 region has the DNA TGTGCCACCAGTGACACGCGACAGGGCAGGAACATTCAGTACTTC. This codes for CATSDTRQGRNIQYF. The chain uses TRBV24-1 and TRBJ2-4; the match to TRBD1 covers 7 bases. Germline V gene sequence: CDR1 KGHDR, CDR2 SFDVKD. The CDR3 is made up of 15 amino acids. The trim removed 4 bases at V and 7 bases at J, leaving 9 bases unmatched.

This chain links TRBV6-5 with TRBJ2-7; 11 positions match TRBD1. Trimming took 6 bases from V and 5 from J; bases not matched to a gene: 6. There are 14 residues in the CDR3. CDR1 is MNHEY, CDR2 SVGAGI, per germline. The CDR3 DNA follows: TGTGCCAGCAGCCTAGGGACAGGGGGTGACGAGCAGTACTTC. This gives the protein CASSLGTGGDEQYF.

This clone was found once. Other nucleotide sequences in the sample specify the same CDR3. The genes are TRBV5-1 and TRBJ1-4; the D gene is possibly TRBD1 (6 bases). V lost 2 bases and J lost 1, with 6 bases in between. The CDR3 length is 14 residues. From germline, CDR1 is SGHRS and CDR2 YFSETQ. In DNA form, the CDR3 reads TGCGCCAGCAGCTTAGGGGGAACTAATGAAAAACTGTTTTTT. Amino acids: CASSLGGTNEKLFF.

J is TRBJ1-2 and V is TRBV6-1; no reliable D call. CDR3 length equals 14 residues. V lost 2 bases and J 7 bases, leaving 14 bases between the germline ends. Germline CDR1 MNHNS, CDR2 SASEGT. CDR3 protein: CASSEREILGGYTF. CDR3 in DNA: TGTGCCAGCAGTGAACGGGAGATCTTGGGTGGCTACACCTTC.

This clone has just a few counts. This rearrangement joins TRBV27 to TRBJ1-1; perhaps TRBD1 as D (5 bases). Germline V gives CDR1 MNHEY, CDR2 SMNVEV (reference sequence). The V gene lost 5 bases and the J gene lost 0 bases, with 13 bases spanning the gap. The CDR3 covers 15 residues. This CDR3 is CASSPDREMNTEAFF. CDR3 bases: TGTGCCAGCAGTCCCGACAGAGAAATGAACACTGAAGCTTTCTTT.